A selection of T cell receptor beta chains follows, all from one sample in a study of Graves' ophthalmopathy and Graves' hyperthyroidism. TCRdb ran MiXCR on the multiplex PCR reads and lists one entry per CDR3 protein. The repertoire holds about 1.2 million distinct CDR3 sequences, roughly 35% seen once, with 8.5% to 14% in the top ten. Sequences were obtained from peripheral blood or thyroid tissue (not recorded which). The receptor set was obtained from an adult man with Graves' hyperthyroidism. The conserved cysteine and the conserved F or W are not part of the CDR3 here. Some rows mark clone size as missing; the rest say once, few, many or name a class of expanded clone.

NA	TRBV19	ASSNVGGYEQY
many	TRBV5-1	ASSLAGQERYGYT
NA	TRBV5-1	ASSFGTPITQETQY
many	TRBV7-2	ASSRRWDQPQH
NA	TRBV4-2	ASSQGTVEDGYT
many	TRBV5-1	ASSTTSSGELF
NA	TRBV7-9	ASSLADRGWTEAF
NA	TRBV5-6	ASSLGQREPGEQY
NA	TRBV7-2	ASSLQSGDRVSPYEQY
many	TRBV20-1	SAVSGGGQPQH
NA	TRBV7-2	ASSSPGPNSYEQY
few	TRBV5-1	ASSFVVGGATNEKLF
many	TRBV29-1	SARLAGGKAETQY
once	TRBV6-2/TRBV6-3	ASSSGVRNTGELF
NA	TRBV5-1	ASSPGEPQETQY
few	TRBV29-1	SFEGGGGGYT
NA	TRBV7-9	ASSQDDGSSYEQY
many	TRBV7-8	ASTLGAVAYGYT
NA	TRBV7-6	ASSFEINRDRGGLTNEKLF
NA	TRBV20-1	SARATGRHGYT
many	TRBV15	ATSRQRGSGNTIY
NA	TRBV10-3	ASSYWISGDKQY
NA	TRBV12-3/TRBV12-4	ASSLGRGATQY
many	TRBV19	ASSRGHTVETQY
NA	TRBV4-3	ASSQSILRFRNSEEAF
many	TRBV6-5	ASSYQWDVYGYT
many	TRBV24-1	ATSSGVAGANVLT
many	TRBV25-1	ASSEYNTGELF
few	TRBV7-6	ASSGGLAGKSYTGELF
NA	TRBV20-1	SANDPSGAAQETQY
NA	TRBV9	ASSATQSSGANVLT
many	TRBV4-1	ASSAAGGSGETQY
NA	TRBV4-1	ASSQDAAVKEQY
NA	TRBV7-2	ASNLGGQLLEGYT
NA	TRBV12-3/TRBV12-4	ASTLPGQPEIYEQY
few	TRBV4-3	ASTPALGAQIGYT
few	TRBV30	AWSVWGNEKLF
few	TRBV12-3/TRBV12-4	ASSPPGREAQY
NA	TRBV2	ASSEFTSGAHNWETQY
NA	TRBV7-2	ANSLVGRLNTEAF
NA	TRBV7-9	ASTTSGDSYEQY
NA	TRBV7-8	ASSPGQGGWGETQY
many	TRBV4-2	ASSQGAPGNYEQY
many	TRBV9	ASSGSAFYEQY
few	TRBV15	ATSGTGNQPQH
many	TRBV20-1	SARDATTNTGELF
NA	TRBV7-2	ASSFASGRDTQY
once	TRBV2	ASTQGSPLNTEAF
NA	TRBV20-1	SANDRATGETQY
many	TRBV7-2	ASSERTGANSPLH
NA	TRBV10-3	AISYGLKTEAF
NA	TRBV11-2	ASSLDGGSGGGMEQY
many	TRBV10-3	AISEKRGTTGELF